Below, 18 T cell receptor beta chains from the same sample are listed, as sequenced in a study of T cell responses to AZD1222 COVID-19 vaccine. Sequencing was performed with immunoSEQ multiplex PCR; in TCRdb, only in-frame clones are kept and a portion is missing. The profile covers nearly 110,000 clones, with approximately 90% appearing a single time and approximately 8.9% taken by the ten largest. The sequenced sample was peripheral blood, obtained 28 days after the second AZD1222 dose. The receptors derive from an adult who received the AZD1222 COVID-19 vaccine.

The genes are TRBV19 and TRBJ2-7; 8 bases agree with TRBD2. The CDR3 has 14 residues. CDR1 and CDR2 (germline): LNHDA, SQIVND (reference sequence). With V trimmed by 5 bases and J by 2 bases, 5 bases remained unmatched. CDR3 sequence (DNA): TGTGCCAGTAGTGTATCGGGGGGGCCCTACGAGCAGTACTTC. This gives the protein CASSVSGGPYEQYF.

The V call is TRBV27, the J call TRBJ1-1; TRBD1 might be the D (6 bases). The CDR3 consists of 15 residues. V was clipped by 1 base and J by 2 bases, with 11 bases between them. Per germline, CDR1 MNHEY and CDR2 SMNVEV (reference sequence). The CDR3 DNA sequence: TGTGCCAGCAGTTTATTTATGGGGGGCAACACTGAAGCTTTCTTT. It codes for CASSLFMGGNTEAFF.

The chain is built from TRBV2 and TRBJ2-7, with a tentative D call TRBD2 (6 bases). The CDR3 extends over 15 amino acids. Trimming took 5 bases from V and 12 from J, leaving 26 bases between them. In germline, CDR1 is SNHLY, CDR2 FYNNEI. The CDR3 region is CASSLRPGSSQPTYF. CDR3 DNA: TGTGCCAGCAGTCTCCGGCCCGGGAGCTCACAACCCACGTACTTC.

The chain employs TRBV3-1 (or the pseudogene TRBV3-2) and TRBJ1-6; 10 positions agree with TRBD1. There are 16 residues in the CDR3. Per germline, CDR1 LGHDT and CDR2 YNNKEL (reference sequence). V shed 4 bases, J shed 3 bases, and the junction held 3 bases outside the gene matches. CDR3 DNA sequence: TGTGCCAGCAGCCTGACAGGGGGCCTCTATAATTCACCCCTCCACTTT. It codes for CASSLTGGLYNSPLHF.

The chain uses TRBV7-9 and TRBJ2-2, with 7 bases fitting TRBD1. Germline loops: CDR1 SEHNR, CDR2 FQNEAQ (reference sequence). There are 19 residues in the CDR3. V was clipped by 5 bases and J by 4 bases; unmatched bases: 19. The CDR3, as DNA: TGTGCCAGCAGCCCACCGATTTTGAGTACGAGGGGGCTCACCGGGGAGCTGTTTTTT. This sequence encodes CASSPPILSTRGLTGELFF.

The J gene is TRBJ1-3, the V gene TRBV3-1 (or the pseudogene TRBV3-2); no firm D call. The CDR3 contains 13 residues. Germline V gene sequence: CDR1 LGHDT, CDR2 YNNKEL (reference sequence). Trimming cost V 8 bases and J 0 bases, with 8 bases left between them. The CDR3 spells CASAKVSGNTIYF. In nucleotides, the CDR3 is TGTGCCAGCGCCAAGGTCTCTGGAAACACCATATATTTT.

This chain connects TRBV7-3 to TRBJ2-1, with 9 bases fitting TRBD2. Germline V gene sequence: CDR1 SGHTA, CDR2 FQGTGA. With 1 base clipped from V and 6 bases from J, the junction kept 13 bases outside the gene matches. The CDR3 has 18 residues. This chain's CDR3 is CASSLIPSSGMEGNEQFF. The CDR3 region has the DNA TGTGCCAGCAGCTTAATTCCCTCTAGCGGGATGGAGGGCAATGAGCAGTTCTTC.

This CDR3 reads CASSLSNEQYF. The CDR3 DNA follows: TGTGCCAGCAGTTTATCCAACGAGCAGTACTTC. V is TRBV12-3 or TRBV12-4 and J is TRBJ2-7; D is undetermined. The V end lost 2 bases, the J end lost 5 bases, and 4 bases lay between the germline ends. CDR3 length equals 11 residues.

The rearrangement uses TRBV19 and TRBJ1-1; D gene unclear. This CDR3 is built from 14 residues. Germline V gives CDR1 LNHDA, CDR2 SQIVND (reference sequence). Deletions cut 3 bases from V and 0 bases from J, with 8 bases between. The CDR3 DNA sequence: TGTGCCAGTAGTATCCGAGGGTTGAACACTGAAGCTTTCTTT. This translates into CASSIRGLNTEAFF.

The rearrangement links TRBV19 to TRBJ2-5; a possible D gene is TRBD1 (6 bases). The V gene's germline CDR1 is LNHDA and CDR2 SQIVND (reference sequence). With 4 bases removed from V and 2 bases from J, the gap between germline ends came to 17 bases. CDR3 length equals 16 residues. Here the CDR3 DNA reads TGTGCCAGTAGTACGAATCCCGGGACAAGGCAAGAGACCCAGTACTTC. Translated: CASSTNPGTRQETQYF.

The CDR3 DNA follows: TGTGCCAGTAGTATCAGGGCGGGAGGGGGTGAGCAGTTCTTC. This gives the protein CASSIRAGGGEQFF. The rearrangement links TRBV19 to TRBJ2-1; 9 bases agree with TRBD2. The CDR3 length is 14 residues. Germline V gene lookup returns CDR1 LNHDA and CDR2 SQIVND (reference sequence). With V trimmed by 3 bases and J by 9 bases, 6 bases remained unmatched.

V and J are TRBV4-1 and TRBJ1-5; 8 bases agree with TRBD1. The CDR3 is 16 amino acids. The germline V gene encodes CDR1 MGHRA and CDR2 YSYEKL. J lost 7 bases, V lost 4 bases, and 12 bases had no gene match. Here the CDR3 DNA reads TGCGCCAGCAGCCGCGGACAGGGAGGTTCCGGGCAGCCCCAGCATTTT. Its translation is CASSRGQGGSGQPQHF.

The chain employs TRBV14 and TRBJ1-2; 7 bases map to TRBD1. Germline V lookup: CDR1 SGHDN, CDR2 FVKESK. This CDR3 contains 15 residues. Unmatched junction bases numbered 11, after V lost 5 bases and J lost 5 bases. CDR3 sequence reads: CASSERQGRGYGYTF. The CDR3 region has the DNA TGTGCCAGCAGCGAACGACAGGGACGGGGGTATGGCTACACCTTC.

This clone has just one count. The J gene is TRBJ1-2, the V gene TRBV19, with D perhaps TRBD1 (5 bases). The germline gives CDR1 LNHDA, CDR2 SQIVND (reference sequence). The CDR3 is made up of 14 amino acids. V dropped 1 base and J dropped 4 bases, with 10 bases sitting between them. The CDR3 reads CASSIAQGVYGYTF. The CDR3 region has the DNA TGTGCCAGTAGTATAGCTCAGGGAGTCTATGGCTACACCTTC.

Regarding this clone: Other DNA sequences of this sample code for an identical CDR3. The chain has TRBV19 and TRBJ1-5; the D is unclear. Germline V gene data show CDR1 as LNHDA and CDR2 as SQIVND (reference sequence). Trimming removed 2 bases at V and 0 bases at J, with 2 bases between. The CDR3 runs to 13 residues. CDR3 protein: CASSISSNQPQHF. The CDR3 DNA reads as TGTGCCAGTAGTATAAGTAGCAATCAGCCCCAGCATTTT.

This clone was counted between two and nine times. Other DNA sequences in this specimen translate into the identical CDR3. The chain is built from TRBV19 and TRBJ1-5; 8 bases map to TRBD1. Germline CDR1 reads LNHDA; CDR2 reads SQIVND (reference sequence). The V segment lost 7 bases and the J segment 0 bases; nucleotides outside the gene matches: 8. The CDR3 loop spans 16 amino acids. As DNA, the CDR3 is TGTGCCAGTACACTTGGACAGGGTAATAGCAATCAGCCCCAGCATTTT. Its translation is CASTLGQGNSNQPQHF.

The chain couples TRBV25-1 to TRBJ1-2; D is possibly TRBD1 (5 bases). Germline V CDR1 and CDR2: MGHDK, SYGVNS. Trimming stripped 7 bases from V and 8 bases from J, with 17 bases between. The CDR3 runs to 13 residues. Written as DNA, the CDR3 is TGTGCCAGCACCTCTCGGGGGGGTTCCGGCTACACCTTC. Translating it yields CASTSRGGSGYTF.

The V gene is TRBV18, the J gene TRBJ1-6; TRBD1 matches at 7 bases. The V segment lost 2 bases and the J segment 8 bases; nucleotides outside the gene matches: 9. CDR1 and CDR2 from the germline V gene are KGHSH and LQKENI. The length of the CDR3 is 16 residues. The CDR3 DNA follows: TGTGCCAGCTCACCAGTTGTGACAGGGACGGATTCACCCCTCCACTTT. Amino acids: CASSPVVTGTDSPLHF.